These 23 T cell receptor beta chains were all obtained from the same sample, sequenced in a study of T cell repertoires in cytomegalovirus infection. TCRdb reprocessed the reads via MiXCR and lists one record per CDR3 protein. The sample includes some 500,000 distinct CDR3 sequences, 33% of them seen just once. No cognate antigen is known for these TCRs. Sequencing was performed on cultured PBMCs, taken from culture after CMV antigen stimulation. The receptors were gathered from a human donor in good health (CMV status not recorded). Some clones in this sample may be carry-over from other donors' samples.

This clonotype has at least ten counts. Written as DNA, the CDR3 is TGTGCCAGCAGCTTAATCGGGACTAGCGACTACGAGCAGTACTTC. Translating gives CASSLIGTSDYEQYF. This sequence joins TRBV7-2 and TRBJ2-7, with 10 bases aligning to TRBD2. This CDR3 contains 15 residues. With V trimmed by 2 bases and J by 3 bases, 4 bases remained unmatched. CDR1 SGHTA and CDR2 FQGNSA come from the germline V gene.

The gene calls are TRBV6-1 and TRBJ1-5; possibly TRBD1 for D (5 bases). The germline V and J ends were trimmed by 0 bases and 1 base, with 10 bases remaining between them. CDR3 size: 16 residues. The germline V gene has CDR1 MNHNS and CDR2 SASEGT. The CDR3 nucleotides are TGTGCCAGCAGTGAAGCCGGGGCCCGAAGCAATCAGCCCCAGCATTTT. This sequence encodes CASSEAGARSNQPQHF.

V gene TRBV5-4 combines with J gene TRBJ2-7, with D perhaps TRBD1 (6 bases). V was shortened by 4 bases and J by 7 bases, with 21 bases between the two germline ends. This CDR3 is 15 amino acids long. Germline CDR1 is SGHNT and CDR2 is YYREEE (reference sequence). For the CDR3, the DNA is TGTGCCAGCAGCCACACGGCCTTAGGGGGAGTTGAGCAGTACTTC. As protein: CASSHTALGGVEQYF.

V gene TRBV7-9 combines with J gene TRBJ2-3; TRBD2 agrees at 15 bases. The ends lost 8 bases at V and 6 bases at J; junction bases unmatched: 9. The CDR3 totals 16 residues. Germline CDR1 SEHNR, CDR2 FQNEAQ (reference sequence). DNA of the CDR3: TGTGCCAGCCCCGGACTAGCGGGAGGGCCGAGCGATACGCAGTATTTT. The encoded protein is CASPGLAGGPSDTQYF.

CDR3 DNA: TGTGCCAGTACCGCGGGACGGGGAAGCAATCAGCCCCAGCATTTT. It is translated as CASTAGRGSNQPQHF. The chain is built from TRBV19 and TRBJ1-5; tentative D call: TRBD1 (5 bases). V was pared by 7 bases and J by 1 base, with 14 bases between. CDR3 length: 15 residues. Germline CDR1 LNHDA, CDR2 SQIVND (reference sequence).

This clonotype occurred a few times. The chain has TRBV19 and TRBJ1-2; a weak D match, TRBD1 (5 bases). V shed 5 bases and J shed 4 bases, with 17 bases lying between them. CDR1 and CDR2 (germline): LNHDA, SQIVND (reference sequence). CDR3 size: 15 residues. This CDR3 reads CASSLATGPLYGYTF. CDR3 coding DNA: TGTGCCAGTAGTTTAGCAACAGGACCTCTCTATGGCTACACCTTC.

The V gene is TRBV7-6, the J gene TRBJ2-6; TRBD2 might be the D (5 bases). The CDR3 runs to 16 residues. Germline V gene lookup returns CDR1 SGHVS and CDR2 FNYEAQ. Trimming cost V 3 bases and J 0 bases, with 9 bases left between them. Written as DNA, the CDR3 is TGTGCCAGCAGCTTGCGAGGGCCCTCTGGGGCCAACGTCCTGACTTTC. Encoded protein: CASSLRGPSGANVLTF.

Only a few counts were recorded for this clonotype. This chain links TRBV6-2 or TRBV6-3 with TRBJ2-7; TRBD2 matches at 8 bases. CDR1 is MNHEY and CDR2 is SVGEGT in the germline V gene. The J segment lost 4 bases and the V segment lost 8 bases, leaving 10 bases of the junction unmatched. The CDR3 is made up of 14 amino acids. The CDR3 loop reads CASSLSGRRYEQYF. CDR3 DNA: TGTGCCAGCTCCTTAAGCGGGAGAAGGTACGAGCAGTACTTC.

The gene calls are TRBV24-1 and TRBJ2-1, with TRBD2 matching over 7 bases. The J segment lost 13 bases and the V segment lost 3 bases, leaving 8 bases of the junction unmatched. The CDR3 runs 13 residues. Germline CDR1 and CDR2: KGHDR and SFDVKD. This CDR3 reads CATSDPFTGGQFF. CDR3 DNA sequence: TGTGCCACCAGTGATCCCTTCACGGGAGGTCAGTTCTTC.

This clonotype came up a few times. V is TRBV6-8 and J is TRBJ2-1; D not certain. Trimming took 6 bases from V and 0 from J, leaving 18 bases between them. Germline V gene data show CDR1 as MNHGY and CDR2 as SAAAGT. CDR3 length equals 17 residues. For the CDR3, the DNA is TGTGCCAGCAGCCCCCTAAGGAAGGGTAGCTCCTACAATGAGCAGTTCTTC. Translated: CASSPLRKGSSYNEQFF.

This clonotype was picked up a small number of times. The chain carries TRBV29-1 and TRBJ2-3, with D possibly called TRBD1 or TRBD2 (5 bases each). Trimming took off 6 bases at V and 2 bases at J, with 12 bases between the two ends. This CDR3 is 13 amino acids long. The V gene's germline CDR1 is SQVTM and CDR2 ANQGSEA. CDR3: CSVGDLNTDTQYF. Written as DNA, the CDR3 is TGCAGCGTGGGGGACCTGAACACAGATACGCAGTATTTT.

The chain couples TRBV2 to TRBJ2-3; D is perhaps TRBD1 or TRBD2 (5 bases each). V lost 6 bases and J 2 bases, leaving 12 bases between the germline ends. This CDR3 has 14 residues. Per the germline V gene, CDR1 is SNHLY and CDR2 is FYNNEI. CDR3 in amino acids: CASREGPSTDTQYF. DNA of the CDR3: TGTGCCAGCAGAGAGGGACCATCCACAGATACGCAGTATTTT.

In regard to this clonotype: This may arise from a read error, as a much more abundant clone is one base away. This chain uses TRBV7-4 with TRBJ1-1; D unclear. The CDR3 covers 13 residues. Germline assignment: CDR1 SGHVT and CDR2 SQSDAQ. Between the trimmed V and J ends, which lost 1 base and 6 bases, there was a span of 9 bases. The CDR3 protein is CASSLEAAAEAFF. CDR3 nucleotide sequence: TGTGCCAGCAGCTTAGAGGCTGCGGCTGAAGCTTTCTTT.

The chain joins TRBV6-8 to TRBJ2-3; TRBD1 aligns across 10 bases. V shed 5 bases and J 4 bases; nucleotides not matched to a gene: 6. CDR1 and CDR2 (germline): MNHGY, SAAAGT. The CDR3 sequence is 15 residues long. The CDR3 DNA follows: TGTGCCAGCAGTCGCTGGGACAGGGGATCAGATACGCAGTATTTT. The encoded protein is CASSRWDRGSDTQYF.

This clonotype was recorded a few times. The rearrangement joins TRBV2 to TRBJ2-6; D gene uncertain. Trimming removed 6 bases from V and 3 bases from J, with 12 bases in between. The germline V gene encodes CDR1 SNHLY and CDR2 FYNNEI. The CDR3 length is 15 residues. The CDR3 sequence is CASSLDTFGANVLTF. In nucleotides, the CDR3 is TGTGCCAGCAGCTTAGATACATTTGGGGCCAACGTCCTGACTTTC. The full variable domain, in which reference TRBV2 and TRBJ2-6 provide the parts outside the CDR3, is EPEVTQTPSHQVTQMGQEVILRCVPISNHLYFYWYRQILGQKVEFLVSFYNNEISEKSEIFDDQFSVERPDGSNFTLKIRSTKLEDSAMYFCASSLDTFGANVLTFGAGSRLTVL.

V gene TRBV19 combines with J gene TRBJ2-4, with a tentative D call TRBD1 (6 bases). Germline V lookup: CDR1 LNHDA, CDR2 SQIVND (reference sequence). Trimming left V 6 bases short and J 1 base short, with 10 bases between. The CDR3 is 14 residues long. The CDR3 nucleotides read TGTGCCAGTAGGGACAGCTTCGCCAAAAACATTCAGTACTTC. Protein: CASRDSFAKNIQYF.

This clonotype came up a few times. This chain links TRBV20-1 with TRBJ2-2, with D perhaps assigned TRBD1 or TRBD2 (6 bases each). V lost 1 base to trimming and J lost 4 bases, with 31 bases between them. The length of the CDR3 is 21 residues. The germline V gene has CDR1 DFQATT and CDR2 SNEGSKA (reference sequence). In nucleotides, the CDR3 is TGCAGTGCTAGAGCCCCACCTAGGGGGGAGAGGAGTTTGTATGGCACCGGGGAGCTGTTTTTT. As protein: CSARAPPRGERSLYGTGELFF.

This clonotype was found a few times. The genes are TRBV7-6 and TRBJ1-1; 9 bases are a match to TRBD1. V dropped 5 bases and J dropped 0; count of bases not matched to a gene: 10. The germline CDR1 and CDR2 sequences are SGHVS and FNYEAQ. The CDR3 is 17 residues long. The CDR3 loop reads CASSGPYRGPLNTEAFF. DNA for the CDR3: TGTGCCAGCAGCGGACCATACAGGGGGCCCCTGAACACTGAAGCTTTCTTT.

The chain recombines TRBV2 with TRBJ2-7, with TRBD2 matching 8 bases. The germline gives CDR1 SNHLY, CDR2 FYNNEI. With 4 bases clipped from V and 8 bases from J, the junction kept 10 bases outside the gene matches. This CDR3 is built from 14 residues. The CDR3 nucleotides are TGTGCCAGCAGTGTCCGCGTAGCGGGATCAAAGCAGTACTTC. Its translation: CASSVRVAGSKQYF.

The V and J genes are TRBV5-1 and TRBJ1-2; TRBD1 is a possible D gene (5 bases). Germline-derived CDR1 and CDR2 are SGHRS and YFSETQ. The length of the CDR3 is 17 residues. Trimming took off 1 base at V and 5 bases at J, with 21 bases between the two ends. In DNA, the CDR3 is TGCGCCAGCAGCTTGATAGGTTTGGGGGACGGGCCTTATGGCTACACCTTC. This gives the protein CASSLIGLGDGPYGYTF.

This clonotype occurred a few times. The rearrangement joins TRBV10-3 to TRBJ2-5; 14 bases are shared with TRBD2. The CDR3 sequence is 16 residues long. Germline V lookup: CDR1 ENHRY, CDR2 SYGVKD. The V and J ends lost 4 bases and 5 bases, in that order; junction bases with no gene match: 6. The CDR3 protein is CAISAGTSGSMETQYF. The DNA of the CDR3 is TGTGCCATCAGTGCGGGGACTAGCGGGAGTATGGAGACCCAGTACTTC.

In its sample, this clonotype was seen a few times. V is TRBV12-3 or TRBV12-4 and J is TRBJ1-1; 10 nucleotides align to TRBD1. The CDR3 contains 14 residues. The junction had 9 bases not matched to a gene; V was cut back by 6 bases and J by 8 bases. The CDR3 region has the DNA TGTGCCAGCAGGGTGACAGGGGGCGCCGACGAAGCTTTCTTT. Translated: CASRVTGGADEAFF.

This clonotype was recorded a few times. The chain combines TRBV10-3 with TRBJ2-7, with D possibly matching TRBD1 (6 bases). The CDR3 is made up of 16 amino acids. The V and J ends lost 3 bases and 2 bases respectively, with 17 bases between them. Germline V gene sequence: CDR1 ENHRY, CDR2 SYGVKD. The CDR3 sequence: CAISDGSGVITYEQYF. CDR3 DNA sequence: TGTGCCATCAGTGATGGATCAGGGGTCATTACCTACGAGCAGTACTTC.